The T cell receptor (beta chain) under discussion was sequenced for a study of blood T cells in healthy people across ages. Concerning this clonotype: The target antigen is unknown. A junction boundary mismatches the germline segment, possibly from a read error.

General study results and limits: Across the age range, TCR beta diversity per million T cells fell in a roughly linear way.

Sample-barcoded 5' priming and a J-beta primer mix drove a second PCR of roughly 6 to 12 cycles. Researchers report that a template-switch adaptor with 12 random nucleotides tagged each cDNA molecule. Each of the samples gave a minimum of 2.5 million paired-end reads that contained CDR3. Using its own MiXCR run on the 5' RACE reads, TCRdb lists one record per CDR3 protein. The data show around 1,000,000 distinct CDR3 sequences, with approximately 25% seen just once and approximately 0.75% held by the top ten. These data were also reused for a study on T cells of mothers and their children. This second study says: Donation involved a few healthy Caucasian mothers and the six children that they had.

The source of this sequence is a girl aged 2 to 10 in good health. Sample: blood.

CDR3 sequence: CATSRGQGDPTEFF. In DNA, the CDR3 is TGTGCCACCAGCAGGGGCCAAGGGGATCCCACGGAGTTCTTC. V and J are TRBV15 and TRBJ2-5, with a weak D call TRBD1 (5 bases). The CDR3 is made up of 14 amino acids. The V gene's germline CDR1 is LNHNV and CDR2 YYDKDF (reference sequence).